The source of this TCR beta chain is a study of control samples from healthy donors and cancer patients. The assay was immunoSEQ multiplex PCR, and TCRdb's table has in-frame clones only and misses some. The profile shows 150,000 to 200,000 clones, approximately 95% of them singletons. This CDR3 has 17 amino acids. The ends lost 5 bases at V and 3 bases at J; junction bases unmatched: 9. Germline values: CDR1 ENHRY, CDR2 SYGVKD. The gene calls are TRBV10-3 and TRBJ1-4; 10 nucleotides match TRBD1. Sequenced: blood. The receptor comes from a man aged 18 to 30 in good health. The CDR3 DNA sequence: TGTGCCATCAGTCCGGACAGGGGGAGTACGTCTAATGAAAAACTGTTTTTT. Its protein product is CAISPDRGSTSNEKLFF.